The 21 T cell receptor beta chains given below trace back to one sample, sequenced in a study of blood T cell repertoires in COVID-19. This table comes from immunoSEQ multiplex PCR, and its TCRdb copy is limited to in-frame clones, with some not included. This repertoire shows some 360,000 clones, around nine tenths found once; its top ten account for 3.5% to 4%. The sample taken for sequencing was peripheral blood. All receptors come from a woman aged 55-69 years with COVID-19, enrolled during active disease.

The J gene is TRBJ1-2, the V gene TRBV27, with D possibly TRBD1 on 5 matching bases. Germline V CDR1 and CDR2: MNHEY, SMNVEV (reference sequence). This CDR3 has 14 amino acids. The V end lost 1 base, the J end lost 6 bases, and 12 bases lay between the germline ends. CDR3 DNA sequence: TGTGCCAGCAGTTTATTGGGGCCAGGGAATGGCTACACCTTC. Its translation: CASSLLGPGNGYTF.

The genes are TRBV6-1 and TRBJ1-1; D unclear. Between the trimmed V and J ends, which lost 1 base and 1 base, there was a span of 13 bases. This CDR3 spans 16 amino acids. Per germline, CDR1 MNHNS and CDR2 SASEGT. The CDR3 protein is CASSEGRLRRNTEAFF. CDR3 DNA: TGTGCCAGCAGTGAAGGGAGGCTTCGGAGGAACACTGAAGCTTTCTTT.

The genes are TRBV7-2 and TRBJ2-1; 11 positions match TRBD1. The CDR3 sequence is 16 residues long. Per germline, CDR1 SGHTA and CDR2 FQGNSA. The junction had 11 bases not matched to a gene; V was cut back by 6 bases and J by 7 bases. The CDR3 sequence: CASRVTGTGGRNEQFF. The CDR3 nucleotides are TGTGCCAGCAGGGTCACCGGGACAGGGGGGAGGAATGAGCAGTTCTTC.

In regard to this clone: Sequence at one end of the junction differs from germline and may be a read error. This chain joins TRBV7-7 and TRBJ1-1; a weak D match, TRBD1 (5 bases). Germline V gene data show CDR1 as SSHAT and CDR2 as FNYEAQ (reference sequence). The CDR3 extends over 14 amino acids. The CDR3: CASSPGPGLTEAFF. The CDR3 DNA sequence: TGTGCTAGCAGCCCGGGCCCAGGGCTGACTGAAGCTTTCTTT.

The V and J genes are TRBV19 and TRBJ1-4; D is unresolved. The ends were cut back, 8 bases at V and 10 bases at J, with 14 bases in the middle. The CDR3 extends over 12 amino acids. The germline V gene has CDR1 LNHDA and CDR2 SQIVND (reference sequence). CDR3 nucleotides: TGTGCCAGTGGAGATATGGCGAGAAAACTGTTTTTT. Translated, it gives CASGDMARKLFF.

The chain employs TRBV6-1 and TRBJ1-5; D is unresolved. The CDR3 runs 14 residues. The ends were cut back, 0 bases at V and 0 bases at J, with 3 bases in the middle. Germline-derived CDR1 and CDR2 are MNHNS and SASEGT. The CDR3 DNA follows: TGTGCCAGCAGTGAAGCGTATAGCAATCAGCCCCAGCATTTT. Encoded protein: CASSEAYSNQPQHF.

This clone was counted between two and nine times. The V gene is TRBV15, the J gene TRBJ2-2; 10 nucleotides align to TRBD1. Losses at the gene ends were 11 bases for V and 5 bases for J; bases not matched to a gene: 5. Germline V gene lookup returns CDR1 LNHNV and CDR2 YYDKDF (reference sequence). This CDR3 spans 13 amino acids. CDR3 nucleotide sequence: TGTGCCGCCGGGACAGGGGAGACCGGGGAGCTGTTTTTT. Its translation: CAAGTGETGELFF.

The V call is TRBV2, the J call TRBJ2-6; D might be TRBD2 (5 bases). Trimming removed 6 bases at V and 3 bases at J, with 6 bases between. The CDR3 consists of 13 residues. Germline V gene sequence: CDR1 SNHLY, CDR2 FYNNEI. CDR3 sequence (DNA): TGTGCCAGCAGGAGGGATGGGGCCAACGTCCTGACTTTC. Translation: CASRRDGANVLTF.

V and J are TRBV7-2 and TRBJ1-5; TRBD1 might be the D (6 bases). Looked up from germline, CDR1 is SGHTA and CDR2 is FQGNSA. The germline V and J ends were trimmed by 1 base and 5 bases, with 12 bases remaining between them. This CDR3 spans 15 amino acids. The CDR3 region is CASSLGQGHYQPQHF. As DNA, the CDR3 is TGTGCCAGCAGCTTAGGGCAGGGGCATTATCAGCCCCAGCATTTT.

The CDR3 protein is CASRREGAGNTIYF. The CDR3 DNA is TGCGCCAGCAGGAGGGAGGGCGCTGGAAACACCATATATTTT. This chain connects TRBV5-1 to TRBJ1-3; D unresolved. The germline CDR1 and CDR2 sequences are SGHRS and YFSETQ. V shed 5 bases and J shed 2 bases, with 11 bases lying between them. CDR3 size: 14 residues.

The rearrangement uses TRBV7-9 and TRBJ1-1; 7 bases are shared with TRBD1. CDR1 and CDR2 from the germline V gene are SEHNR and FQNEAQ (reference sequence). The CDR3 is made up of 13 amino acids. V lost 5 bases to trimming and J lost 5 bases; unmatched junction nucleotides: 5. The CDR3, as DNA: TGTGCCAGCAGCAGACAGGGTAATACTGAAGCTTTCTTT. Translated, it gives CASSRQGNTEAFF.

Regarding this clone: Different DNA sequences within this sample yield the same CDR3. This chain uses TRBV2 with TRBJ1-1; 8 positions agree with TRBD1. CDR3 length: 11 amino acids. Germline V gene data show CDR1 as SNHLY and CDR2 as FYNNEI. Losses at the gene ends were 6 bases for V and 7 bases for J; bases not matched to a gene: 1. This CDR3 is CASSGQGEAFF. CDR3 nucleotide sequence: TGTGCCAGCAGCGGACAGGGTGAAGCTTTCTTT.

The gene calls are TRBV2 and TRBJ2-3; D unclear. V lost 7 bases to trimming and J lost 1 base, with 9 bases between them. This CDR3 is built from 13 residues. The germline V gene encodes CDR1 SNHLY and CDR2 FYNNEI. The CDR3 here is CASMRSGTDTQYF. For the CDR3, the DNA is TGTGCCAGCATGAGGTCGGGCACAGATACGCAGTATTTT.

The genes are TRBV28 and TRBJ2-7; 8 nucleotides agree with TRBD1. V was clipped by 7 bases and J by 7 bases; unmatched bases: 9. The CDR3 length is 13 residues. Germline loops: CDR1 MDHEN, CDR2 SYDVKM. CDR3 nucleotides: TGTGCCAGCAATCCTCAGGGGGCAGGGGAGCAGTACTTC. This codes for CASNPQGAGEQYF. The full variable domain, rest sourced from reference TRBV28 and TRBJ2-7, is DVKVTQSSRYLVKRTGEKVFLECVQDMDHENMFWYRQDPGLGLRLIYFSYDVKMKEKGDIPEGYSVSREKKERFSLILESASTNQTSMYLCASNPQGAGEQYFGPGTRLTVT.

The chain couples TRBV5-1 to TRBJ2-3; possible D gene TRBD2, 5 bases. The germline gives CDR1 SGHRS, CDR2 YFSETQ. Trimming left V 4 bases short and J 5 bases short, with 8 bases between. The CDR3 contains 12 residues. CDR3: CASSAGKDTQYF. The CDR3 DNA is TGCGCCAGCAGCGCCGGGAAAGATACGCAGTATTTT.

The rearrangement joins TRBV7-9 to TRBJ1-3; D unresolved. The CDR3 sequence is 15 residues long. The germline CDR1 and CDR2 sequences are SEHNR and FQNEAQ (reference sequence). Trimming left V 1 base short and J 0 bases short, with 7 bases between. The CDR3 DNA sequence: TGTGCCAGCAGCTTAGTGGCAGTCTCTGGAAACACCATATATTTT. This translates into CASSLVAVSGNTIYF.

This clone has just a few counts. The chain couples TRBV7-2 to TRBJ1-4; no clear D. V gave up 4 bases and J gave up 4 bases, with 4 bases separating them. The CDR3 has 12 amino acids. The germline V gene encodes CDR1 SGHTA and CDR2 FQGNSA. The CDR3 loop reads CASSSFNEKLFF. As DNA, the CDR3 is TGTGCCAGCAGCTCGTTTAATGAAAAACTGTTTTTT.

The rearrangement uses TRBV3-1 (or the pseudogene TRBV3-2) and TRBJ2-7, with TRBD2 matching over 9 bases. CDR1 and CDR2 (germline): LGHDT, YNNKEL (reference sequence). The CDR3 has 16 amino acids. The junction had 10 bases not matched to a gene; V was cut back by 2 bases and J by 5 bases. The CDR3 DNA is TGTGCCAGCAGCCAAAGCCGACTAGCGGTAGGGGACGAGCAGTACTTC. It is translated as CASSQSRLAVGDEQYF.

This clone was detected only a few times. The chain has TRBV29-1 and TRBJ1-2, with D hard to call. This CDR3 has 12 amino acids. The ends were cut back, 3 bases at V and 3 bases at J, with 8 bases in the middle. Germline CDR1 and CDR2: SQVTM and ANQGSEA. CDR3 sequence (DNA): TGCAGCGTTGAGGCCTTTGACTATGGCTACACCTTC. This encodes CSVEAFDYGYTF.

This chain connects TRBV10-3 to TRBJ2-1, with TRBD1 identical over 8 bases. This CDR3 comprises 15 residues. Germline CDR1 and CDR2: ENHRY and SYGVKD. The V segment lost 0 bases and the J segment 5 bases; nucleotides outside the gene matches: 3. CDR3 DNA sequence: TGTGCCATCAGTGAGTCCGGGACAGGAGACAATGAGCAGTTCTTC. Residues: CAISESGTGDNEQFF.

The chain recombines TRBV3-1 (or the pseudogene TRBV3-2) with TRBJ1-1; possibly TRBD1 for D (5 bases). V was clipped by 4 bases and J by 5 bases, with 14 bases between them. The germline V gene has CDR1 LGHDT and CDR2 YNNKEL (reference sequence). The CDR3 extends over 14 amino acids. The CDR3 loop reads CASSRGTAGTEAFF. The CDR3 DNA reads as TGTGCCAGCAGCCGCGGGACCGCCGGGACTGAAGCTTTCTTT.